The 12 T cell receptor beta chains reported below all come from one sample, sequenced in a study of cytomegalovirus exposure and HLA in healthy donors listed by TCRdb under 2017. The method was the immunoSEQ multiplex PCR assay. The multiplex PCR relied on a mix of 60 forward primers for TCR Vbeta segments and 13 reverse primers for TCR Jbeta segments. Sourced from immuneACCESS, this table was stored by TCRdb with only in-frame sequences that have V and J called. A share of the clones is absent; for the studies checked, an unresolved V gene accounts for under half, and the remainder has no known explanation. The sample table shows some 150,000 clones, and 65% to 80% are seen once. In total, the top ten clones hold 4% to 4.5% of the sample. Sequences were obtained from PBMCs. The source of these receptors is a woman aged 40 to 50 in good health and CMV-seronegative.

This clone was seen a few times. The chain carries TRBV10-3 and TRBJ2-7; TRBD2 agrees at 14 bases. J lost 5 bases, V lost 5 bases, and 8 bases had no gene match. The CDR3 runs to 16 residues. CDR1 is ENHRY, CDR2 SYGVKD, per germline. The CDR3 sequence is CAISPHRTSGRNEQYF. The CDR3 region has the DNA TGTGCCATCAGTCCCCACAGGACTAGCGGGAGGAACGAGCAGTACTTC.

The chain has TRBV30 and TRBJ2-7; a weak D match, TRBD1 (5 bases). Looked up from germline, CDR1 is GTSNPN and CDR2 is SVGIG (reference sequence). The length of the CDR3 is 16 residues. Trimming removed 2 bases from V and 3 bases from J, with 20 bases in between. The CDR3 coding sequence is TGTGCCTGGAGTCCAGTTCCGGCGACAGATAGCTACGAGCAGTACTTC. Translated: CAWSPVPATDSYEQYF.

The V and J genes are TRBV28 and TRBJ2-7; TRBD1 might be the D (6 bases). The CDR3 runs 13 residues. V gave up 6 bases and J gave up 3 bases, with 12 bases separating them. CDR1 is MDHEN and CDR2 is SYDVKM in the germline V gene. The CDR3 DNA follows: TGTGCCAGCAGAGGGCAGGGGCGCTACGAGCAGTACTTC. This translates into CASRGQGRYEQYF. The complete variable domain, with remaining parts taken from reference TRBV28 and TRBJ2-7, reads DVKVTQSSRYLVKRTGEKVFLECVQDMDHENMFWYRQDPGLGLRLIYFSYDVKMKEKGDIPEGYSVSREKKERFSLILESASTNQTSMYLCASRGQGRYEQYFGPGTRLTVT.

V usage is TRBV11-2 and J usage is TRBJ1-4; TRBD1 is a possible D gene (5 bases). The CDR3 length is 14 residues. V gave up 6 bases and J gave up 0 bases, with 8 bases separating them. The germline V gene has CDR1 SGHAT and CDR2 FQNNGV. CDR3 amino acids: CASRAGPTNEKLFF. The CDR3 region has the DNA TGTGCCAGCAGGGCAGGGCCAACTAATGAAAAACTGTTTTTT. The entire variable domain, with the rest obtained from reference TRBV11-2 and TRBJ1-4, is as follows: EAGVAQSPRYKIIEKRQSVAFWCNPISGHATLYWYQQILGQGPKLLIQFQNNGVVDDSQLPKDRFSAERLKGVDSTLKIQPAKLEDSAVYLCASRAGPTNEKLFFGSGTQLSVL.

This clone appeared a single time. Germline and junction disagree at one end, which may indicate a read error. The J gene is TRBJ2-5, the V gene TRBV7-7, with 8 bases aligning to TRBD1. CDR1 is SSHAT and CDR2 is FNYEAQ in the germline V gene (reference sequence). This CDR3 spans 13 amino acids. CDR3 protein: CASSQTGDGTQYF. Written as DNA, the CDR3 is TGTGCTAGCAGCCAGACAGGGGATGGGACCCAGTACTTC.

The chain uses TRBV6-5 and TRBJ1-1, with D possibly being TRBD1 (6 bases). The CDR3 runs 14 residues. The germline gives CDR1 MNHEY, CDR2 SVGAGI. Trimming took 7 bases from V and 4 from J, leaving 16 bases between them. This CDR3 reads CASKYSQGITEAFF. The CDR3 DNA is TGTGCCAGCAAATACTCACAGGGAATCACTGAAGCTTTCTTT.

The CDR3, as DNA: TGTGCCAGTAGTATATCCGCCACGGGGGGTGAAAAACTGTTTTTT. Residues: CASSISATGGEKLFF. This rearrangement joins TRBV19 to TRBJ1-4; tentative D call: TRBD1 (5 bases). Trimming left V 2 bases short and J 7 bases short, with 14 bases between. CDR3 length: 15 amino acids. Germline CDR1 and CDR2: LNHDA and SQIVND (reference sequence).

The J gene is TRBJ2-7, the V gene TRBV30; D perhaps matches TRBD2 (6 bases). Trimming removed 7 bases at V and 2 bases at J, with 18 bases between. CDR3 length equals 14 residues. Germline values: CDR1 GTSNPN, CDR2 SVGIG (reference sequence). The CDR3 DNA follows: TGTGCCTCGACGGAATCTAGCGCAACCTACGAGCAGTACTTC. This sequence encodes CASTESSATYEQYF.

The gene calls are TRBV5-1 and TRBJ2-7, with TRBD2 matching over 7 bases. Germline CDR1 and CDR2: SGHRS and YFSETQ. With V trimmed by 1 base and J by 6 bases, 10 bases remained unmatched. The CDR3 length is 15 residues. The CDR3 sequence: CASSLQAGLSGEQYF. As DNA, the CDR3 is TGCGCCAGCAGCTTGCAAGCGGGACTCTCTGGCGAGCAGTACTTC.

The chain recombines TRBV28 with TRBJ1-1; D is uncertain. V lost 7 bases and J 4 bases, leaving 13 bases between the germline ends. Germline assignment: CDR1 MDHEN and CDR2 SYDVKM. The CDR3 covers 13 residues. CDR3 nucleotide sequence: TGTGCCAGCAACTTGGCAGCGGGCACTGAAGCTTTCTTT. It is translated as CASNLAAGTEAFF. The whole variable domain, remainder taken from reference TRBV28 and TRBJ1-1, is DVKVTQSSRYLVKRTGEKVFLECVQDMDHENMFWYRQDPGLGLRLIYFSYDVKMKEKGDIPEGYSVSREKKERFSLILESASTNQTSMYLCASNLAAGTEAFFGQGTRLTVV.

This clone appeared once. CDR3 DNA sequence: TGTGCCTGGAGTGGGGGACAGGGAGTAGAAAAACTGTTTTTT. This sequence encodes CAWSGGQGVEKLFF. This chain connects TRBV30 to TRBJ1-4; 9 positions match TRBD1. Per germline, CDR1 GTSNPN and CDR2 SVGIG (reference sequence). Losses at the gene ends were 1 base for V and 8 bases for J; bases not matched to a gene: 5. This CDR3 is built from 14 residues.

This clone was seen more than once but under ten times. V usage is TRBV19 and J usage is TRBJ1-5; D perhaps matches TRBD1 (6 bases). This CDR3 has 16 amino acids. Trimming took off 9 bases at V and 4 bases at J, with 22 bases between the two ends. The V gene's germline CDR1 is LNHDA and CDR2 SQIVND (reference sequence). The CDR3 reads CASRQAGVVGNQPQHF. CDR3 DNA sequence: TGTGCCAGCCGACAGGCAGGGGTAGTAGGGAATCAGCCCCAGCATTTT.